This T cell receptor beta chain was obtained from a study of T-cell reconstitution after alpha-beta-depleted transplantation in children. This clonotype occurred a few times. Unique molecular identifiers were incorporated into the prepared TCRbeta library. From the PCR reads, TCRdb called clonotypes with MiXCR, one entry per CDR3 protein. This sample has 400,000 to 500,000 distinct CDR3 sequences, with roughly 11% found just once. This sample comprised PBMCs from the stem cell graft donor, obtained from the stem cell graft. The receptor's source is a human donor who donated a stem cell graft to a child with acute myeloid leukemia.

The CDR3 sequence is CASSQGQLRLPYEQYF. For the CDR3, the DNA is TGCGCCAGCAGCCAGGGTCAGCTCAGGCTACCCTACGAGCAGTACTTC. The chain couples TRBV4-3 to TRBJ2-7; no firm D call. Germline CDR1 is LGHNA and CDR2 is YSLEER. The germline V and J ends were trimmed by 3 bases and 2 bases, with 17 bases remaining between them. The CDR3 runs 16 residues.